Following are 27 T cell receptor beta chains from one sample sequenced in a study of cytomegalovirus exposure and HLA in healthy donors (dated by TCRdb to 2017 to 2019). To prepare the library, the immunoSEQ multiplex PCR assay was applied. For the multiplex PCR, a mixture combining 60 forward primers for TCR Vbeta segments and 13 reverse primers for TCR Jbeta segments was used. The table was pulled from immuneACCESS by TCRdb, which kept in-frame rearrangements only. Such tables lose some clones; where checked, under half of the loss comes from unresolved V genes, and the rest has no known cause. Recorded for this sample are 200,000 to 250,000 clones; around 80% of them occurred a single time. The ten largest clonotypes hold roughly 15% of the sample. The sequenced material came from PBMCs. These receptors were collected from a man aged 35-49 years in good health and CMV-seronegative.

The chain joins TRBV9 to TRBJ2-1; D gene uncertain. The V end lost 3 bases, the J end lost 8 bases, and 15 bases lay between the germline ends. The CDR3 spans 14 residues. The germline CDR1 and CDR2 sequences are SGDLS and YYNGEE. CDR3 protein: CASSAEAPSHEQFF. CDR3 coding DNA: TGTGCCAGCAGCGCCGAGGCCCCTTCACATGAGCAGTTCTTC.

V gene TRBV5-8 combines with J gene TRBJ2-3; possibly TRBD2 for D (7 bases). Between the trimmed V and J ends, which lost 1 base and 9 bases, there was a span of 12 bases. This CDR3 is 13 amino acids long. Germline V lookup: CDR1 SGHTS, CDR2 YDEGEE. CDR3 region: CASSLSGGQTQYF. The CDR3 region has the DNA TGTGCCAGCAGCTTGTCGGGGGGCCAGACGCAGTATTTT.

This rearrangement joins TRBV5-1 to TRBJ2-5, with D unclear. The V and J ends lost 4 bases and 1 base respectively, with 11 bases between them. The CDR3 is made up of 14 amino acids. Germline assignment: CDR1 SGHRS and CDR2 YFSETQ. For the CDR3, the DNA is TGCGCCAGCAGCCCGCAGGCCTCCCAAGAGACCCAGTACTTC. It translates to CASSPQASQETQYF.

The chain uses TRBV27 and TRBJ2-3; 9 bases fit TRBD2. Looked up from germline, CDR1 is MNHEY and CDR2 is SMNVEV (reference sequence). V trimming: 6 bases; J trimming: 1 base; junction bases outside the gene matches: 2. The CDR3 length is 14 residues. In nucleotides, the CDR3 is TGTGCCAGCAGGCGGGAGGGGGGCACAGATACGCAGTATTTT. Translation: CASRREGGTDTQYF.

The chain couples TRBV6-5 to TRBJ1-1; D not certain. V was cut by 2 bases and J by 2 bases, with 9 bases left in between. The CDR3 is 14 amino acids. CDR1 is MNHEY and CDR2 is SVGAGI in the germline V gene. The CDR3 spells CASSYGSVNTEAFF. The CDR3 region has the DNA TGTGCCAGCAGTTACGGCAGCGTTAACACTGAAGCTTTCTTT.

V usage is TRBV5-6 and J usage is TRBJ1-2; a possible D gene is TRBD1 (5 bases). The CDR3 sequence is 14 residues long. Trimming removed 3 bases at V and 2 bases at J, with 11 bases between. CDR1 and CDR2 (germline): SGHDT, YYEEEE. The CDR3 loop is CASSSPGGNYGYTF. CDR3 sequence (DNA): TGTGCCAGCAGCTCCCCTGGGGGGAACTATGGCTACACCTTC.

The chain has TRBV7-2 and TRBJ1-1; 7 bases agree with TRBD1. V was clipped by 7 bases and J by 4 bases; unmatched bases: 6. The CDR3 has 13 residues. In germline, CDR1 is SGHTA, CDR2 FQGNSA. The CDR3 here is CASIPPGGTEAFF. For the CDR3, the DNA is TGTGCCAGCATCCCGCCAGGGGGCACTGAAGCTTTCTTT.

The CDR3 region has the DNA TGTGCCAGCAGCTTGGGGCTAGCGGGGAGTACCGGGGAGCTGTTTTTT. This gives the protein CASSLGLAGSTGELFF. The rearrangement uses TRBV5-6 and TRBJ2-2, with 9 bases identical to TRBD2. This CDR3 spans 16 amino acids. The V segment lost 0 bases and the J segment 5 bases; nucleotides outside the gene matches: 5. Per the germline V gene, CDR1 is SGHDT and CDR2 is YYEEEE.

This rearrangement joins TRBV10-3 to TRBJ2-1; D unclear. The CDR3 has 15 amino acids. V was cut by 0 bases and J by 3 bases, with 9 bases left in between. CDR1 and CDR2 from the germline V gene are ENHRY and SYGVKD. The chain's CDR3 is CAISESPGFYNEQFF. In DNA, the CDR3 is TGTGCCATCAGTGAGTCCCCCGGGTTCTACAATGAGCAGTTCTTC.

The J gene is TRBJ2-4, the V gene TRBV7-9, with D maybe TRBD1 (6 bases). The germline gives CDR1 SEHNR, CDR2 FQNEAQ (reference sequence). This CDR3 comprises 16 residues. V lost 5 bases and J 0 bases, leaving 14 bases between the germline ends. The CDR3 DNA reads TGTGCCAGCAGCCCGACCCAGGGGCTAGCCAAAAACATTCAGTACTTC. Translating gives CASSPTQGLAKNIQYF.

The V and J genes are TRBV7-9 and TRBJ1-4, with D maybe TRBD1 (5 bases). The V end lost 1 base, the J end lost 6 bases, and 12 bases lay between the germline ends. The CDR3 is made up of 15 amino acids. Per the germline V gene, CDR1 is SEHNR and CDR2 is FQNEAQ (reference sequence). The CDR3 spells CASSLGAGMDEKLFF. The DNA of the CDR3 is TGTGCCAGCAGCTTAGGTGCAGGGATGGATGAAAAACTGTTTTTT.

The rearrangement joins TRBV10-3 to TRBJ1-4, with D perhaps matching TRBD1 (5 bases). Trimming removed 0 bases from V and 5 bases from J, with 10 bases in between. CDR1 is ENHRY, CDR2 SYGVKD, per germline. The CDR3 sequence is 15 residues long. CDR3 amino acids: CAISESQGRNEKLFF. The DNA for the CDR3 is TGTGCCATCAGTGAGTCCCAGGGCCGGAATGAAAAACTGTTTTTT.

The rearrangement links TRBV29-1 to TRBJ2-7; 7 positions match TRBD2. The CDR3 is made up of 13 amino acids. Germline values: CDR1 SQVTM, CDR2 ANQGSEA. V dropped 4 bases and J dropped 6; count of bases not matched to a gene: 9. The CDR3: CSVVGGSFGEQYF. CDR3 DNA: TGCAGCGTTGTAGGCGGGAGCTTTGGCGAGCAGTACTTC.

The table lists this clone with a few counts. The CDR3 spells CATRTGTTDTQYF. DNA of the CDR3: TGTGCCACCAGGACAGGGACCACAGATACGCAGTATTTT. The chain carries TRBV6-5 and TRBJ2-3; 8 nucleotides line up with TRBD1. The CDR3 consists of 13 residues. In germline, CDR1 is MNHEY, CDR2 SVGAGI. Trimming removed 10 bases from V and 2 bases from J; junction bases left unmatched: 5.

A remark on this clone: The junction shows a germline mismatch at one end, possibly a read error. V is TRBV7-9 and J is TRBJ1-2, with D possibly TRBD1 on 6 matching bases. The germline gives CDR1 SEHNR, CDR2 FQNEAQ (reference sequence). CDR3 length: 12 residues. CDR3 DNA sequence: TGTTCCAGCAGCTCGTCACAGGGACGCTACACCTTC. Translation gives CSSSSSQGRYTF.

As regards this clone: A junction end diverges from the germline sequence, so it may reflect a read error. The chain is built from TRBV5-1 and TRBJ2-5, with 9 positions matching TRBD1. The assigned J gene may be wrong: the sequence end matches TRBJ2-7 better. Per the germline V gene, CDR1 is SGHRS and CDR2 is YFSETQ. CDR3 length: 16 residues. CDR3 protein: CASSLGGQGPSHEQYF. The CDR3, as DNA: TGCGCCAGCAGCTTGGGGGGACAGGGACCCTCCCACGAGCAGTACTTC.

The rearrangement links TRBV5-1 to TRBJ2-2; D is perhaps TRBD2 (5 bases). V lost 2 bases, J lost 7 bases, and 12 bases lay in between. Per germline, CDR1 SGHRS and CDR2 YFSETQ. The CDR3 is 14 amino acids. CDR3 region: CASSLLGRGGELFF. As DNA, the CDR3 is TGCGCCAGCAGCTTACTAGGGAGAGGCGGGGAGCTGTTTTTT.

V gene TRBV28 combines with J gene TRBJ2-5; D gene uncertain. The CDR3 sequence is 13 residues long. Trimming stripped 1 base from V and 5 bases from J, with 8 bases between. CDR1 is MDHEN and CDR2 is SYDVKM in the germline V gene. CDR3 bases: TGTGCCAGCAGTTTATCGGGTCGGGAGACCCAGTACTTC. It is translated as CASSLSGRETQYF. Based on the CDR3 plus reference TRBV28 and TRBJ2-5, the full variable domain is DVKVTQSSRYLVKRTGEKVFLECVQDMDHENMFWYRQDPGLGLRLIYFSYDVKMKEKGDIPEGYSVSREKKERFSLILESASTNQTSMYLCASSLSGRETQYFGPGTRLLVL.

The rearrangement joins TRBV4-1 to TRBJ1-3; possible D gene TRBD1, 5 bases. The CDR3 sequence is 15 residues long. CDR1 is MGHRA, CDR2 YSYEKL, per germline. V was clipped by 0 bases and J by 1 base, with 7 bases between them. The CDR3 bases are TGCGCCAGCAGCCAAGATGACAGATCTGGAAACACCATATATTTT. Amino acid sequence: CASSQDDRSGNTIYF.

This clone was recorded only once. V and J are TRBV18 and TRBJ2-1; tentatively, D is TRBD1 (5 bases). This CDR3 comprises 14 residues. CDR1 and CDR2 from the germline V gene are KGHSH and LQKENI. V was trimmed by 3 bases and J by 9 bases, leaving 15 bases between them. The CDR3 here is CASSPKMDQGEQFF. CDR3 DNA: TGTGCCAGCTCACCGAAGATGGACCAGGGTGAGCAGTTCTTC.

The genes are TRBV5-4 and TRBJ1-1; D remains unclear. Deletions cut 0 bases from V and 4 bases from J, with 7 bases between. Germline values: CDR1 SGHNT, CDR2 YYREEE (reference sequence). The CDR3 loop spans 13 amino acids. As DNA, the CDR3 is TGTGCCAGCAGCTTGGCGGCGGGCACTGAAGCTTTCTTT. This encodes CASSLAAGTEAFF.

This rearrangement joins TRBV11-1 to TRBJ1-1, with D unresolved. V was trimmed by 5 bases and J by 14 bases, leaving 6 bases between them. CDR1 is SGHAT and CDR2 is FQDESV in the germline V gene (reference sequence). The CDR3 totals 8 residues. For the CDR3, the DNA is TGTGCCAGCAGCCCCTCGTTCTTT. This sequence encodes CASSPSFF. Using reference TRBV11-1 and TRBJ1-1 for the parts outside the CDR3, the full variable domain is EAEVAQSPRYKITEKSQAVAFWCDPISGHATLYWYRQILGQGPELLVQFQDESVVDDSQLPKDRFSAERLKGVDSTLKIQPAELGDSAMYLCASSPSFFGQGTRLTVV.

V and J are TRBV29-1 and TRBJ2-3, with 10 bases matching TRBD2. Germline CDR1 and CDR2: SQVTM and ANQGSEA. The length of the CDR3 is 14 residues. V was pared by 5 bases and J by 5 bases, with 7 bases of the junction left unmatched. For the CDR3, the DNA is TGCAGCGTTCACCTAGCGGGAGCGGGAGATACGCAGTATTTT. It yields the protein CSVHLAGAGDTQYF.

CDR3 loop: CASRGQSNEKLFF. CDR3 in DNA: TGTGCCAGTCGGGGACAGTCAAATGAAAAACTGTTTTTT. The J gene is TRBJ1-4, the V gene TRBV27; TRBD1 aligns across 7 bases. Germline V gives CDR1 MNHEY, CDR2 SMNVEV (reference sequence). The CDR3 sequence is 13 residues long. V lost 9 bases to trimming and J lost 5 bases; unmatched junction nucleotides: 6. Filled out from reference TRBV27 and TRBJ1-4, the complete variable domain reads EAQVTQNPRYLITVTGKKLTVTCSQNMNHEYMSWYRQDPGLGLRQIYYSMNVEVTDKGDVPEGYKVSRKEKRNFPLILESPSPNQTSLYFCASRGQSNEKLFFGSGTQLSVL.

V usage is TRBV4-1 and J usage is TRBJ2-7, with TRBD2 matching 8 bases. The CDR3 covers 16 residues. Trimming at V came to 0 bases and at J to 2 bases, leaving 6 bases not matched to a gene. CDR1 and CDR2 from the germline V gene are MGHRA and YSYEKL. DNA for the CDR3: TGCGCCAGCAGCCAAGACGGGCTAGCGGGTGCCTACGAGCAGTACTTC. Translated, it gives CASSQDGLAGAYEQYF.

The genes are TRBV28 and TRBJ1-2, with D perhaps matching TRBD1 (5 bases). The V end lost 2 bases, the J end lost 8 bases, and 24 bases lay between the germline ends. Germline lookup yields CDR1 MDHEN and CDR2 SYDVKM. The CDR3 totals 17 residues. Written as DNA, the CDR3 is TGTGCCAGCAGTTTAGGCCCCTCGGGGCGGGGCCCGGGAGGCTACACCTTC. It encodes CASSLGPSGRGPGGYTF.

The chain recombines TRBV19 with TRBJ1-3; 7 positions match TRBD1. Trimming cost V 7 bases and J 3 bases; bases outside gene matches: 6. Germline assignment: CDR1 LNHDA and CDR2 SQIVND (reference sequence). The CDR3 is made up of 14 amino acids. The CDR3 coding sequence is TGTGCCAGTATGTACAGGGGAGATGGAAACACCATATATTTT. This codes for CASMYRGDGNTIYF.